The TCR beta chain described here comes from a study of cytomegalovirus exposure and HLA in healthy donors. Study findings and constraints: For most TCR beta V segments, an earlier analysis put the productive rate at about 90% or about 30% of the time. A later analysis revealed that TCR association rates differed between HLA loci, peaking at DRB1 and bottoming out at HLA-C.

A multiplex PCR was run with 60 Vbeta primers and 13 Jbeta primers. TCRdb keeps only in-frame clones here, not all; method: immunoSEQ multiplex PCR. Of around 100,000 clones in the sample, approximately 73% are singletons; the top ten hold approximately 10%. This CDR3 has 12 residues. In germline, CDR1 is MDHEN, CDR2 SYDVKM. Trimming pared 5 bases from V and 4 bases from J, leaving 8 bases between. As for this clone: Its antigen is unknown.

Healthy donors of bone marrow made up the group. Although they were nominally healthy when sampled, donors likely had unrecorded immune exposures. Sequenced: PBMCs. The chain is built from TRBV28 and TRBJ1-2, with D possibly being TRBD1 (5 bases). This receptor was obtained from a woman between 18 and 30 years old in good health and CMV-seropositive. The CDR3 DNA reads TGTGCCAGCAGTCCAACAGGCTATGGCTACACCTTC. This sequence encodes CASSPTGYGYTF.